This T cell receptor beta chain emerged from a study of cytomegalovirus exposure and HLA in healthy donors. Study observations and caveats: Among TCR beta chains, those listed as cytomegalovirus-associated numbered about 160.

Both 60 Vbeta primers and 13 Jbeta primers went into the PCR. The protocol was immunoSEQ multiplex PCR, while the TCRdb copy is restricted to in-frame clones and leaves out a portion. The sample carries 180,000 or so clones, 80% recorded once. In regard to this clone: Antigen: not known.

J gave up 5 bases and V 4 bases, and 6 bases lay outside the gene matches. Looked up from germline, CDR1 is LNHDA and CDR2 is SQIVND (reference sequence). There are 16 residues in the CDR3. Input material: PBMCs. The chain uses TRBV19 and TRBJ2-7; TRBD2 matches 15 bases. The receptor comes from a girl aged 5-17 years in good health and CMV-seropositive. CDR3 coding DNA: TGTGCCAGTAGTACTGCCGGGACTAGCGGGAGGCACGAGCAGTACTTC. This codes for CASSTAGTSGRHEQYF.